This entry lists 2 T cell receptor beta chains sequenced from one sample in a study of T-cell reconstitution after alpha-beta-depleted transplantation in children. It was with unique molecular identifiers that the TCRbeta library was prepared. TCRdb reprocessed the PCR reads with MiXCR, giving one entry per CDR3 protein. The sample includes hundreds of thousands of distinct CDR3 sequences, around 14% of them seen just once. The source was PBMCs, collected before TCRalphabeta/CD19-depleted stem cell transplant. The receptors here all came from a girl aged 2 to 9 with congenital amegakaryocytic thrombocytopenia, due to receive a stem cell transplant.

This clonotype was seen ten or more times. The chain combines TRBV10-3 with TRBJ2-7; D possibly matches TRBD1 or TRBD2 (6 bases each). The CDR3 spans 17 residues. The germline V gene encodes CDR1 ENHRY and CDR2 SYGVKD. V lost 0 bases and J lost 2, with 17 bases in between. This CDR3 reads CAISESQGLADTYEQYF. As DNA, the CDR3 is TGTGCCATCAGTGAGTCGCAGGGGTTAGCGGATACCTACGAGCAGTACTTC.

The chain has TRBV7-9 and TRBJ2-3; D gene unclear. Germline CDR1 reads SEHNR; CDR2 reads FQNEAQ (reference sequence). The CDR3 totals 16 residues. Between the trimmed V and J ends, which lost 3 bases and 2 bases, there was a span of 15 bases. The CDR3 sequence: CASSFAKNLATDTQYF. CDR3 coding DNA: TGTGCCAGCAGCTTCGCGAAAAACTTGGCCACAGATACGCAGTATTTT.